This TCR beta chain was sequenced during a study of identical twins. The CDR3 has 11 amino acids. V was trimmed by 5 bases and J by 9 bases, leaving 11 bases between them. CDR1 and CDR2 (germline): GTSNPN, SVGIG (reference sequence). Template switching (which added a universal primer site) was used, and cDNA carried unique molecular identifiers. TCRdb itself ran the 5' RACE reads through MiXCR, one entry per CDR3 protein. The sample holds roughly 490,000 distinct CDR3 sequences; about 13% are singletons and the top ten take approximately 1%. In its sample, this clonotype was seen a few times. What it binds is unknown. Whole-study results and caveats: Analyses of zero insertions could be partly confounded by invariant MAIT and iNKT cells. Modelling underestimated the level of out-of-frame TCR alpha sharing observed in monozygotic twins.

These data also formed part of another study, on yellow fever vaccine responses in identical twins.

The material sequenced was CD4+ T cells sorted from blood. This chain connects TRBV30 to TRBJ1-5; tentatively, D is TRBD1 (5 bases). This receptor was obtained from a young woman in good health. This chain's CDR3 is CAWGDGGPQHF. The CDR3 coding sequence is TGTGCCTGGGGGGACGGAGGGCCCCAGCATTTT.